The next 23 T cell receptor beta chains were all read from a single sample in a study of vaccination effects on CD4 cells after COVID-19. These receptors lack a known antigen. The repertoire was sequenced with immunoSEQ multiplex PCR; TCRdb's copy has only in-frame clones and lacks some. The sample contains 73,000 or so clones, around 76% of which appear only once. Antigen-specific CD4+ T cells were first expanded with viral peptide pools by the ViraFEST assay and only then sequenced. Cells that had been cultured for nine to eleven days were the source of isolated CD4+ T cells. Vaccinated participants had no history of SARS-CoV-2 infection and tested negative for nucleocapsid antibodies. The input for sequencing was CD4+ T cells from PBMCs cultured with SARS-CoV-2 spike peptides, taken before COVID-19 vaccination. These receptors all stem from a human donor who received a COVID-19 vaccine.

CDR3 sequence (DNA): TGCGCCAGCAGCTTGGGGGACAGGGGCCCAGAGACCCAGTACTTC. Its protein is CASSLGDRGPETQYF. The chain uses TRBV5-1 and TRBJ2-5; the match to TRBD1 covers 10 bases. The CDR3 consists of 15 residues. The J segment lost 4 bases and the V segment lost 0 bases, leaving 3 bases of the junction unmatched. Germline CDR1 SGHRS, CDR2 YFSETQ.

The chain recombines TRBV2 with TRBJ1-2; unclear D gene. The germline gives CDR1 SNHLY, CDR2 FYNNEI. The CDR3 contains 15 residues. Trimming shortened V by 8 bases and J by 0 bases, and 16 bases separated the two germline ends. CDR3 DNA sequence: TGTGCCAGCCAATCGCTCGGTAGGACTAACTATGGCTACACCTTC. Translated, it gives CASQSLGRTNYGYTF.

The CDR3 nucleotides read TGTGCCAACCAACTTAGACTAGCGGGGTTCACAGATACGCAGTATTTT. Its protein product is CANQLRLAGFTDTQYF. The V call is TRBV2, the J call TRBJ2-3; TRBD2 matches 11 bases. This CDR3 has 16 amino acids. Germline V gene lookup returns CDR1 SNHLY and CDR2 FYNNEI. Trimming cost V 10 bases and J 2 bases; bases outside gene matches: 11.

This clone was detected a few times. The V and J genes are TRBV5-1 and TRBJ1-2, with D possibly matching TRBD1 (5 bases). There are 15 residues in the CDR3. Trimming removed 4 bases at V and 5 bases at J, with 18 bases between. Germline CDR1 SGHRS, CDR2 YFSETQ. The CDR3: CASSPITVEGYGYTF. Here the CDR3 DNA reads TGCGCCAGCAGCCCTATAACCGTCGAGGGGTATGGCTACACCTTC.

In this sample, this clone turned up once. The chain links TRBV19 to TRBJ1-1, with a weak D call TRBD1 (6 bases). The V gene lost 6 bases and the J gene lost 0 bases, with 11 bases spanning the gap. The CDR3 has 14 residues. Germline V lookup: CDR1 LNHDA, CDR2 SQIVND (reference sequence). CDR3 nucleotide sequence: TGTGCCAGTAGGACCCAGGGGTTGAACACTGAAGCTTTCTTT. This translates into CASRTQGLNTEAFF.

The genes are TRBV19 and TRBJ2-1; 8 nucleotides match TRBD1. Germline CDR1 reads LNHDA; CDR2 reads SQIVND (reference sequence). With V trimmed by 6 bases and J by 9 bases, 7 bases remained unmatched. The CDR3 totals 13 residues. DNA of the CDR3: TGTGCCAGTAGATGGACAGGGTGGTCTGAGCAGTTCTTC. Encoded protein: CASRWTGWSEQFF.

The rearrangement links TRBV27 to TRBJ2-5; D might be TRBD1 or TRBD2, each matching 7 bases. Trimming shortened V by 5 bases and J by 4 bases, and 11 bases separated the two germline ends. This CDR3 is built from 13 residues. The germline V gene has CDR1 MNHEY and CDR2 SMNVEV (reference sequence). In nucleotides, the CDR3 is TGTGCCAGCAGTACCAGGGGGGGAGAGACCCAGTACTTC. It encodes CASSTRGGETQYF.

J is TRBJ1-3 and V is TRBV9; D not certain. The CDR3 covers 14 residues. The V gene lost 3 bases and the J gene lost 0 bases, with 7 bases spanning the gap. Germline V CDR1 and CDR2: SGDLS, YYNGEE. The CDR3 DNA sequence: TGTGCCAGCAGCGAGATGAGCTCTGGAAACACCATATATTTT. It specifies CASSEMSSGNTIYF.

J is TRBJ1-6 and V is TRBV28; 7 bases fit TRBD1. Germline assignment: CDR1 MDHEN and CDR2 SYDVKM. This CDR3 is 16 amino acids long. The V and J ends lost 6 bases and 0 bases, in that order; junction bases with no gene match: 5. CDR3 amino acids: CASRKQGSSYNSPLHF. The CDR3 nucleotides read TGTGCCAGCAGAAAACAGGGGAGCTCCTATAATTCACCCCTCCACTTT. The variable domain in full, completed from reference TRBV28 and TRBJ1-6, reads DVKVTQSSRYLVKRTGEKVFLECVQDMDHENMFWYRQDPGLGLRLIYFSYDVKMKEKGDIPEGYSVSREKKERFSLILESASTNQTSMYLCASRKQGSSYNSPLHFGNGTRLTVT.

The gene calls are TRBV5-1 and TRBJ1-6; 8 bases are a match to TRBD1. J was trimmed by 9 bases and V by 0 bases; bases with no gene match: 8. CDR1 is SGHRS, CDR2 YFSETQ, per germline. The CDR3 consists of 16 residues. The CDR3 DNA reads as TGCGCCAGCAGCTTGGCGGCGCAGGGGGCGTCTTCACCCCTCCACTTT. Protein: CASSLAAQGASSPLHF.

V usage is TRBV19 and J usage is TRBJ1-5; maybe TRBD1 (5 bases). Germline-derived CDR1 and CDR2 are LNHDA and SQIVND (reference sequence). The V gene lost 3 bases and the J gene lost 2 bases, with 17 bases spanning the gap. The CDR3 has 17 amino acids. The CDR3 loop reads CASSMPSGRVGNQPQHF. The DNA for the CDR3 is TGTGCCAGTAGTATGCCCTCTGGCAGGGTGGGCAATCAGCCCCAGCATTTT.

In its sample, this clone was seen once. The J gene is TRBJ1-1, the V gene TRBV7-3; the D is unclear. This CDR3 spans 13 amino acids. Per the germline V gene, CDR1 is SGHTA and CDR2 is FQGTGA. Trimming cost V 5 bases and J 4 bases, with 11 bases left between them. The CDR3 spells CASSPSGFTEAFF. CDR3 sequence (DNA): TGTGCCAGCAGCCCTTCGGGTTTCACTGAAGCTTTCTTT.

This clone was recorded only once. This chain links TRBV5-1 with TRBJ2-1, with TRBD2 matching over 13 bases. V was clipped by 2 bases and J by 9 bases; unmatched bases: 8. The CDR3 covers 16 residues. Germline V gene data show CDR1 as SGHRS and CDR2 as YFSETQ. The CDR3 nucleotides are TGCGCCAGCAGCTTCCAAACTAGCGGGGGGGCGTTTGAGCAGTTCTTC. Translating gives CASSFQTSGGAFEQFF.

The rearrangement joins TRBV7-2 to TRBJ1-3; D is undetermined. There are 12 residues in the CDR3. Between the trimmed V and J ends, which lost 3 bases and 8 bases, there was a span of 8 bases. In germline, CDR1 is SGHTA, CDR2 FQGNSA. As DNA, the CDR3 is TGTGCCAGCAGCTTGATTGGGGACACCATATATTTT. Amino acid sequence: CASSLIGDTIYF.

V usage is TRBV5-8 and J usage is TRBJ2-3; 7 bases are a match to TRBD1. The V segment lost 0 bases and the J segment 1 base; nucleotides outside the gene matches: 8. This CDR3 contains 17 residues. Germline V lookup: CDR1 SGHTS, CDR2 YDEGEE. CDR3 DNA sequence: TGTGCCAGCAGCTTGGCCCGGACAGGTCAGGGCACAGATACGCAGTATTTT. This encodes CASSLARTGQGTDTQYF.

This chain links TRBV24-1 with TRBJ1-1; D is ambiguous. V lost 4 bases to trimming and J lost 6 bases, with 11 bases between them. The CDR3 is 13 residues long. The germline gives CDR1 KGHDR, CDR2 SFDVKD. CDR3 nucleotides: TGTGCCACCAGTGAGAGCAATATGGCTGAAGCTTTCTTT. It yields the protein CATSESNMAEAFF.

This rearrangement joins TRBV24-1 to TRBJ2-1, with a possible D match to TRBD1 (6 bases). This CDR3 spans 16 amino acids. Per the germline V gene, CDR1 is KGHDR and CDR2 is SFDVKD. V was trimmed by 7 bases and J by 4 bases, leaving 19 bases between them. The DNA for the CDR3 is TGTGCCACCAGCAGGGGAACCCCCTCTATATACAATGAGCAGTTCTTC. As protein: CATSRGTPSIYNEQFF.

The chain is built from TRBV5-1 and TRBJ2-1, with a possible D match to TRBD1 (7 bases). V was shortened by 4 bases and J by 6 bases, with 20 bases between the two germline ends. The CDR3 consists of 16 residues. CDR1 and CDR2 from the germline V gene are SGHRS and YFSETQ. The CDR3 reads CASSPLGGGAGNEQFF. The CDR3 coding sequence is TGCGCCAGCAGCCCCTTAGGAGGGGGCGCAGGCAATGAGCAGTTCTTC.

This rearrangement joins TRBV6-6 to TRBJ1-2; D might be TRBD1 (5 bases). The V gene's germline CDR1 is MNHNY and CDR2 SVGAGI (reference sequence). V was shortened by 7 bases and J by 1 base, with 10 bases between the two germline ends. This CDR3 spans 13 amino acids. CDR3 bases: TGTGCCAGCACCCTAGGGGTTAACTATGGCTACACCTTC. Translation gives CASTLGVNYGYTF.

The rearrangement joins TRBV4-1 to TRBJ2-1, with 8 bases matching TRBD2. Per the germline V gene, CDR1 is MGHRA and CDR2 is YSYEKL. This CDR3 has 16 amino acids. The J segment lost 0 bases and the V segment lost 3 bases, leaving 4 bases of the junction unmatched. The DNA for the CDR3 is TGCGCCAGCAGCCAGGTAGCGGGGAGCTCCTACAATGAGCAGTTCTTC. This gives the protein CASSQVAGSSYNEQFF.

The rearrangement links TRBV5-6 to TRBJ1-6; no clear D. V shed 1 base and J shed 0 bases, with 14 bases lying between them. The V gene's germline CDR1 is SGHDT and CDR2 YYEEEE. The CDR3 has 18 amino acids. The CDR3 spells CASSLFRVGSSYNSPLHF. The DNA for the CDR3 is TGTGCCAGCAGCTTGTTTAGAGTGGGCAGCTCCTATAATTCACCCCTCCACTTT.

This clone was seen only once. The V call is TRBV6-5, the J call TRBJ2-2; D is uncertain. Germline V lookup: CDR1 MNHEY, CDR2 SVGAGI. Deletions cut 3 bases from V and 4 bases from J, with 12 bases between. The CDR3 spans 15 residues. CDR3 DNA: TGTGCCAGCAGTTATTTCACAGCCGTCACCGGGGAGCTGTTTTTT. This encodes CASSYFTAVTGELFF.

The chain combines TRBV12-3 or TRBV12-4 with TRBJ2-3, with D unresolved. The V and J ends lost 6 bases and 4 bases respectively, with 11 bases between them. The CDR3 is 13 residues long. CDR3 in DNA: TGTGCCAGCAGCCCACTCTTTCCAGATACGCAGTATTTT. It yields the protein CASSPLFPDTQYF.